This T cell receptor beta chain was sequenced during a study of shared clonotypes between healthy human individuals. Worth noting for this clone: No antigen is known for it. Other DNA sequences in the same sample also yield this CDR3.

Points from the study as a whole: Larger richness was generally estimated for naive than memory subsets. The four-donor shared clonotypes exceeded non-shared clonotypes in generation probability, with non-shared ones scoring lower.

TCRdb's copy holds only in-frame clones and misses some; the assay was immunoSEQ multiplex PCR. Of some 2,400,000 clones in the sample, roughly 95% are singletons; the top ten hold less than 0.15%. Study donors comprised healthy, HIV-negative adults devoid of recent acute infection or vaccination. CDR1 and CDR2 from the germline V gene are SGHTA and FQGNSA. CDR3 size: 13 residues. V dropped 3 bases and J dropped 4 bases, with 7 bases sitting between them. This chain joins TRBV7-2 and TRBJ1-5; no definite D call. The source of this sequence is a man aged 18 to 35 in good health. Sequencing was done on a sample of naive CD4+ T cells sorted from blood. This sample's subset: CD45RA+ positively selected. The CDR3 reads CASSFRGNQPQHF. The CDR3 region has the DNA TGTGCCAGCAGCTTCCGGGGTAATCAGCCCCAGCATTTT.